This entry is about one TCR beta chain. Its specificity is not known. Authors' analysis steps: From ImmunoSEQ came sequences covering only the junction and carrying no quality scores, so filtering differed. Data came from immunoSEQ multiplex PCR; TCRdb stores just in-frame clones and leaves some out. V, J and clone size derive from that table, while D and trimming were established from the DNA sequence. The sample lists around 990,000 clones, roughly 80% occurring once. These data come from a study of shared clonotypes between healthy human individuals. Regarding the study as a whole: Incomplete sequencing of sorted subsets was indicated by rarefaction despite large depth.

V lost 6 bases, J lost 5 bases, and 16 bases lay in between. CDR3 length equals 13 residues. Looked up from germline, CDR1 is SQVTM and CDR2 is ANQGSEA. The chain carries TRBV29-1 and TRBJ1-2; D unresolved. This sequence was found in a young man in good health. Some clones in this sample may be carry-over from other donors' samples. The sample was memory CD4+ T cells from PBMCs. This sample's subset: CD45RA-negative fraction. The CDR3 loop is CSVHGSGEYGYTF. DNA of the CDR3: TGCAGCGTCCACGGGTCAGGTGAATATGGCTACACCTTC.